The 21 T cell receptor beta chains below come from one sample, sequenced in a study of blood T cells in healthy people across ages. Alongside a J-beta primer mix, a sample-barcoded 5' primer served in a second PCR lasting roughly 7 to 11 cycles. TCRdb re-analysed the 5' RACE reads in MiXCR, keeping a single row per CDR3 protein. The table lists approximately 960,000 distinct CDR3 sequences, 25% to 30% of them singletons. Another study also made use of these data, one on T cells of mothers and their children.

Specimen: blood. The receptors come from a woman in her 40s in good health.

With respect to this clonotype: This CDR3 fails to terminate in the conserved phenylalanine or tryptophan, so it likely reflects a read error. Because the CDR3's place on the DNA is in doubt, the DNA is left out and the CDR3 is given as listed by TCRdb. The chain joins TRBV13 to TRBJ1-6. Including both end residues, the CDR3 is 16 amino acids long. The V gene's germline CDR1 is PRHDT and CDR2 FYEKMQ (reference sequence). CDR3: CASSPEGSGGNSPPHL.

The J gene is TRBJ1-6, the V gene TRBV27; 7 bases fit TRBD1. Germline lookup yields CDR1 MNHEY and CDR2 SMNVEV (reference sequence). The ends lost 5 bases at V and 5 bases at J; junction bases unmatched: 6. The CDR3 is 15 amino acids. The CDR3 is CASSPGTANNSPLHF. DNA for the CDR3: TGTGCCAGCAGTCCGGGGACAGCCAATAATTCACCCCTCCACTTT.

This clonotype was seen many times. This rearrangement joins TRBV7-9 to TRBJ2-3; 9 positions agree with TRBD2. This CDR3 is 16 amino acids long. Germline CDR1 is SEHNR and CDR2 is FQNEAQ (reference sequence). V was pared by 6 bases and J by 0 bases, with 7 bases of the junction left unmatched. DNA of the CDR3: TGTGCCAGCAGAGAGCTAGCGGGAATCAGCACAGATACGCAGTATTTT. Translation: CASRELAGISTDTQYF.

In this sample, this clonotype turned up many times. V is TRBV6-6 and J is TRBJ2-7; 9 nucleotides agree with TRBD1. The CDR3 loop spans 16 amino acids. V lost 6 bases and J lost 0; bases outside the gene matches: 9. Germline V lookup: CDR1 MNHNY, CDR2 SVGAGI (reference sequence). CDR3 bases: TGTGCCAGCAGAGACCCGGGACAGGGCCTCTCCTACGAGCAGTACTTC. Amino acid sequence: CASRDPGQGLSYEQYF.

The CDR3, as DNA: TGCAGTTCGGCCCACACAGATACGCAGTATTTT. Its translation: CSSAHTDTQYF. The rearrangement links TRBV20-1 to TRBJ2-3; D is unclear. CDR3 length equals 11 residues. From germline, CDR1 is DFQATT and CDR2 SNEGSKA (reference sequence). The V gene lost 8 bases and the J gene lost 2 bases, with 8 bases spanning the gap.

This clonotype was seen many times. V is TRBV28 and J is TRBJ2-4; 7 nucleotides match TRBD2. The CDR3 has 14 amino acids. V dropped 6 bases and J dropped 9; count of bases not matched to a gene: 11. Germline loops: CDR1 MDHEN, CDR2 SYDVKM. Written as DNA, the CDR3 is TGTGCCAGCAGGATCCCCGGACTAGATGGCATTCAGTACTTC. Protein: CASRIPGLDGIQYF.

This clonotype occurred a few times. The chain combines TRBV7-2 with TRBJ2-3, with TRBD2 matching over 8 bases. V lost 3 bases and J lost 0; bases outside the gene matches: 5. Germline loops: CDR1 SGHTA, CDR2 FQGNSA. This CDR3 is 16 amino acids long. The CDR3 protein is CASSFVAGPSTDTQYF. In nucleotides, the CDR3 is TGTGCCAGCAGCTTTGTAGCGGGACCTAGCACAGATACGCAGTATTTT.

In its sample, this clonotype was seen many times. The rearrangement uses TRBV5-1 and TRBJ1-5; D unclear. Germline CDR1 is SGHRS and CDR2 is YFSETQ. Trimming removed 0 bases from V and 4 bases from J, with 8 bases in between. The CDR3 has 14 amino acids. CDR3 DNA sequence: TGCGCCAGCAGCTTGGGACGGGGAAATCAGCCCCAGCATTTT. Protein product: CASSLGRGNQPQHF. Full variable domain (remainder filled in from reference TRBV5-1 and TRBJ1-5): KAGVTQTPRYLIKTRGQQVTLSCSPISGHRSVSWYQQTPGQGLQFLFEYFSETQRNKGNFPGRFSGRQFSNSRSEMNVSTLELGDSALYLCASSLGRGNQPQHFGDGTRLSIL.

The chain couples TRBV18 to TRBJ1-1; D perhaps matches TRBD1 (5 bases). Germline CDR1 is KGHSH and CDR2 is LQKENI. V was cut by 0 bases and J by 2 bases, with 10 bases left in between. This CDR3 has 15 residues. In DNA form, the CDR3 reads TGTGCCAGCTCACCACCTAAGGGGCCTAACACTGAAGCTTTCTTT. Its protein product is CASSPPKGPNTEAFF.

This clonotype has a count of ten or more. V is TRBV11-2 and J is TRBJ1-2; 9 bases are shared with TRBD1. J gave up 8 bases and V 5 bases, and 6 bases lay outside the gene matches. Per germline, CDR1 SGHAT and CDR2 FQNNGV. The CDR3 is made up of 13 amino acids. The DNA for the CDR3 is TGTGCCAGCAGCCCCCTACAGGGGGCAGGCTACACCTTC. This sequence encodes CASSPLQGAGYTF.

This clonotype was observed many times. This chain links TRBV2 with TRBJ2-5; D could derive from TRBD1 or TRBD2 (5 bases each). The V and J ends lost 7 bases and 2 bases respectively, with 11 bases between them. The CDR3 is made up of 13 amino acids. Germline CDR1 and CDR2: SNHLY and FYNNEI. CDR3 DNA: TGTGCCAGCATTGGGACGGTACAAGAGACCCAGTACTTC. This sequence encodes CASIGTVQETQYF.

This clonotype was recorded a few times. The chain combines TRBV19 with TRBJ2-1, with 8 bases that match TRBD2. The CDR3 is made up of 15 amino acids. CDR1 is LNHDA, CDR2 SQIVND, per germline (reference sequence). After removal of 6 bases from V and 4 bases from J, the junction contained 8 bases not matched to a gene. DNA of the CDR3: TGTGCCAGTAGATTCGGGGGGGCCGTTTACAATGAGCAGTTCTTC. Residues: CASRFGGAVYNEQFF.

Many counts were recorded for this clonotype. The chain's CDR3 is CASSFDTAYEQYF. The CDR3 region has the DNA TGCGCCAGCAGCTTTGACACGGCCTACGAGCAGTACTTC. This rearrangement joins TRBV5-1 to TRBJ2-7; D unresolved. Trimming took 2 bases from V and 2 from J, leaving 8 bases between them. Per germline, CDR1 SGHRS and CDR2 YFSETQ. The CDR3 runs to 13 residues.

The chain uses TRBV12-3 or TRBV12-4 and TRBJ2-3; 7 bases are shared with TRBD1. The CDR3 length is 14 residues. J lost 4 bases, V lost 7 bases, and 8 bases had no gene match. CDR3 nucleotide sequence: TGTGCCAGCATTTTGAGAGGGGGCGCAGATACGCAGTATTTT. It encodes CASILRGGADTQYF.

This clonotype was detected only a few times. The chain joins TRBV20-1 to TRBJ1-2; no firm D call. V dropped 6 bases and J dropped 5 bases, with 10 bases sitting between them. This CDR3 has 11 amino acids. In germline, CDR1 is DFQATT, CDR2 SNEGSKA (reference sequence). CDR3 DNA sequence: TGCAGTGCCAACCCCCCTTATGGCTACACCTTC. It codes for CSANPPYGYTF.

Comment on this clonotype: One end of the junction fails to match germline, which may point to a read error. V and J are TRBV19 and TRBJ2-1, with 7 positions matching TRBD2. CDR1 LNHDA and CDR2 SQIVND come from the germline V gene (reference sequence). The CDR3 runs to 13 residues. This CDR3 is CANSIQRGGEQFF. The CDR3 bases are TGTGCCAATAGTATCCAGCGGGGAGGGGAGCAGTTCTTC.

This chain links TRBV9 with TRBJ1-3; D is unresolved. Germline loops: CDR1 SGDLS, CDR2 YYNGEE. The CDR3 extends over 15 amino acids. The germline V and J ends were trimmed by 4 bases and 0 bases, with 11 bases remaining between them. Written as DNA, the CDR3 is TGTGCCAGCAGCATCGACAACTTCTCTGGAAACACCATATATTTT. Encoded protein: CASSIDNFSGNTIYF.

The table lists this clonotype with many counts. This rearrangement joins TRBV19 to TRBJ2-7; D not resolved. The CDR3 is made up of 15 amino acids. V was clipped by 5 bases and J by 1 base, with 15 bases between them. Germline assignment: CDR1 LNHDA and CDR2 SQIVND (reference sequence). CDR3 protein: CASSLNGQASYEQYF. The CDR3 region has the DNA TGTGCCAGTAGTCTTAACGGCCAGGCTTCCTACGAGCAGTACTTC.

The rearrangement links TRBV29-1 to TRBJ1-1; the D gene is possibly TRBD1 (6 bases). CDR1 and CDR2 from the germline V gene are SQVTM and ANQGSEA. The CDR3 spans 13 residues. The V end was cut by 0 bases, the J end by 4 bases, with 9 bases between. CDR3 loop: CSVEEGGVTEAFF. The CDR3 DNA reads as TGCAGCGTTGAAGAGGGGGGCGTCACTGAAGCTTTCTTT.

This clonotype was observed a few times. The rearrangement links TRBV27 to TRBJ2-5; D call uncertain. Germline CDR1 and CDR2: MNHEY and SMNVEV (reference sequence). This CDR3 is 15 amino acids long. Trimming stripped 3 bases from V and 1 base from J, with 12 bases between. Here the CDR3 reads CASSLDRHAQETQYF. CDR3 nucleotide sequence: TGTGCCAGCAGTTTGGACCGACACGCCCAAGAGACCCAGTACTTC.

The table lists this clonotype with a few counts. The chain is built from TRBV7-9 and TRBJ2-1, with D hard to call. Trimming removed 2 bases from V and 8 bases from J, with 16 bases in between. CDR1 and CDR2 (germline): SEHNR, FQNEAQ (reference sequence). CDR3 size: 15 residues. CDR3 region: CASSLNSPPRDEQFF. The CDR3 DNA sequence: TGTGCCAGCAGCTTAAACTCCCCACCCAGAGATGAGCAGTTCTTC.